The 22 T cell receptor beta chains below come from one sample, sequenced in a study of T-cell memory formation after mild COVID-19. TCRdb used MiXCR to reprocess the 5' RACE reads, holding one entry per CDR3 protein. The data contain 300,000 to 350,000 distinct CDR3 sequences, approximately 12% of them singletons. Sequencing used PBMCs or a T cell subset sorted from them (not recorded which). The receptors were gathered from a man aged 18 to 29 who had mild COVID-19 (a few samples of this study predate the infection). Cell type and time point are not known.

This clonotype has at least ten counts. The chain employs TRBV7-9 and TRBJ1-2, with no clear D. The CDR3 sequence is 11 residues long. Trimming removed 1 base from V and 7 bases from J, with 4 bases in between. Germline values: CDR1 SEHNR, CDR2 FQNEAQ (reference sequence). The CDR3 protein is CASSLGGGYTF. CDR3 DNA sequence: TGTGCCAGCAGCTTAGGGGGTGGCTACACCTTC.

V is TRBV5-6 and J is TRBJ2-5; D possibly corresponds to TRBD2 (7 bases). The CDR3 extends over 17 amino acids. V was cut by 3 bases and J by 5 bases, with 23 bases left in between. The germline CDR1 and CDR2 sequences are SGHDT and YYEEEE. The CDR3 region has the DNA TGTGCCAGCAGCTCCCCCCCGAGGGGGGGGCGCGGGGAGACCCAGTACTTC. Translating gives CASSSPPRGGRGETQYF.

The V and J genes are TRBV5-6 and TRBJ2-6; no clear D. The germline gives CDR1 SGHDT, CDR2 YYEEEE. CDR3 length equals 15 residues. V lost 3 bases and J 1 base, leaving 8 bases between the germline ends. The CDR3 region has the DNA TGTGCCAGCAGCTCCCTCGGGTCTGGGGCCAACGTCCTGACTTTC. This sequence encodes CASSSLGSGANVLTF.

This clonotype came up a few times. The chain carries TRBV20-1 and TRBJ2-5; no clear D gene. The CDR3 is 11 residues long. V was clipped by 3 bases and J by 5 bases, with 7 bases between them. Germline V CDR1 and CDR2: DFQATT, SNEGSKA (reference sequence). The CDR3 DNA is TGCAGTGCTAGGAAGGAGGAGACCCAGTACTTC. This codes for CSARKEETQYF.

There are a few counts of this clonotype. The chain joins TRBV6-5 to TRBJ1-4, with D unclear. Trimming pared 5 bases from V and 8 bases from J, leaving 18 bases between. This CDR3 comprises 15 residues. Germline CDR1 is MNHEY and CDR2 is SVGAGI. The DNA for the CDR3 is TGTGCCAGCAGTCCATTCCCCTGGAGTGGAGAAAAACTGTTTTTT. This translates into CASSPFPWSGEKLFF.

This clonotype showed up just once. The V gene is TRBV4-1, the J gene TRBJ2-2; perhaps TRBD1 as D (6 bases). Trimming stripped 5 bases from V and 1 base from J, with 11 bases between. The germline V gene encodes CDR1 MGHRA and CDR2 YSYEKL. CDR3 length equals 15 residues. CDR3 DNA: TGCGCCAGCAGCTTGGGGGCTATGAACACCGGGGAGCTGTTTTTT. Translating gives CASSLGAMNTGELFF.

The chain is built from TRBV29-1 and TRBJ1-4; TRBD1 matches 7 bases. The J segment lost 6 bases and the V segment lost 7 bases, leaving 8 bases of the junction unmatched. CDR1 is SQVTM and CDR2 is ANQGSEA in the germline V gene. The CDR3 length is 13 residues. This CDR3 is CSAGPGTDEKLFF. CDR3 sequence (DNA): TGCAGCGCTGGTCCCGGGACAGATGAAAAACTGTTTTTT. The full variable domain, rest sourced from reference TRBV29-1 and TRBJ1-4, is SAVISQKPSRDICQRGTSLTIQCQVDSQVTMMFWYRQQPGQSLTLIATANQGSEATYESGFVIDKFPISRPNLTFSTLTVSNMSPEDSSIYLCSAGPGTDEKLFFGSGTQLSVL.

Here the CDR3 reads CASSPAGYTEAFF. DNA for the CDR3: TGTGCCAGCTCACCTGCCGGGTACACTGAAGCTTTCTTT. The chain has TRBV18 and TRBJ1-1; D gene unclear. The CDR3 has 13 residues. With 3 bases removed from V and 3 bases from J, the gap between germline ends came to 8 bases. Germline V gives CDR1 KGHSH, CDR2 LQKENI.

This clonotype was recorded many times. This sequence joins TRBV7-9 and TRBJ2-2; D unresolved. V lost 2 bases to trimming and J lost 6 bases, with 7 bases between them. CDR3 length: 13 residues. CDR1 is SEHNR, CDR2 FQNEAQ, per germline (reference sequence). CDR3 nucleotide sequence: TGTGCCAGCAGCTTATTAATGCCCGGGGAGCTGTTTTTT. Protein sequence: CASSLLMPGELFF. The complete variable domain, with remaining parts taken from reference TRBV7-9 and TRBJ2-2, reads DTGVSQNPRHKITKRGQNVTFRCDPISEHNRLYWYRQTLGQGPEFLTYFQNEAQLEKSRLLSDRFSAERPKGSFSTLEIQRTEQGDSAMYLCASSLLMPGELFFGEGSRLTVL.

The J gene is TRBJ2-3, the V gene TRBV10-3; D is uncertain. CDR1 and CDR2 (germline): ENHRY, SYGVKD. CDR3 length: 13 amino acids. V was trimmed by 0 bases and J by 4 bases, leaving 5 bases between them. CDR3 sequence (DNA): TGTGCCATCAGTGAGTCGAGCGCAGATACGCAGTATTTT. Protein product: CAISESSADTQYF.

V usage is TRBV9 and J usage is TRBJ2-7; no firm D call. V was clipped by 0 bases and J by 0 bases, with 16 bases between them. This CDR3 has 17 amino acids. The germline gives CDR1 SGDLS, CDR2 YYNGEE. The CDR3 DNA reads TGTGCCAGCAGCGTAGCTTTAACAGCTCCCCCCTCCTACGAGCAGTACGTC. Translated, it gives CASSVALTAPPSYEQYV.

This chain joins TRBV6-1 and TRBJ1-5; no clear D gene. The length of the CDR3 is 13 residues. The germline V and J ends were trimmed by 3 bases and 4 bases, with 7 bases remaining between them. The germline gives CDR1 MNHNS, CDR2 SASEGT. The CDR3 DNA reads as TGTGCCAGCAGTGATGGCGCGAATCAGCCCCAGCATTTT. Translated: CASSDGANQPQHF.

The rearrangement links TRBV10-3 to TRBJ2-1; 11 nucleotides align to TRBD1. Trimming at V came to 3 bases and at J to 6 bases, leaving 4 bases not matched to a gene. CDR1 is ENHRY and CDR2 is SYGVKD in the germline V gene. The CDR3 length is 15 residues. The DNA of the CDR3 is TGTGCCATCAGTGAAGTGGACAGGGGGCTCAATGAGCAGTTCTTC. Its translation: CAISEVDRGLNEQFF.

This chain links TRBV20-1 with TRBJ2-5; either TRBD1 or TRBD2 may fit D (6 bases each). Germline CDR1 reads DFQATT; CDR2 reads SNEGSKA (reference sequence). CDR3 length: 13 amino acids. This chain's CDR3 is CSLPQGGMETQYF. CDR3 nucleotides: TGCAGCTTACCACAGGGAGGAATGGAGACCCAGTACTTC.

The table lists this clonotype with a few counts. The chain has TRBV7-8 and TRBJ2-7, with no clear D. This CDR3 is 13 amino acids long. Germline V CDR1 and CDR2: SGHVS, FQNEAQ. V was clipped by 3 bases and J by 4 bases, with 10 bases between them. In DNA form, the CDR3 reads TGTGCCAGCAGCTTCCCAGGTGTATACGAGCAGTACGTC. It specifies CASSFPGVYEQYV.

This clonotype was observed a few times. The J gene is TRBJ2-5, the V gene TRBV20-1; 10 nucleotides match TRBD2. From germline, CDR1 is DFQATT and CDR2 SNEGSKA (reference sequence). V was clipped by 0 bases and J by 5 bases; unmatched bases: 6. The length of the CDR3 is 15 residues. In nucleotides, the CDR3 is TGCAGTGCTAGAGAGCCAGCGGGGGGGCTGGAGACCCAGTACTTC. It encodes CSAREPAGGLETQYF.

V usage is TRBV5-6 and J usage is TRBJ2-6; D is possibly TRBD1 (5 bases). Deletions cut 3 bases from V and 2 bases from J, with 9 bases between. The CDR3 sequence is 15 residues long. Germline V gene data show CDR1 as SGHDT and CDR2 as YYEEEE. CDR3 bases: TGTGCCAGCAGCTCCCCAGGGACTGGGGCCAACGTCCTGACTTTC. Translated: CASSSPGTGANVLTF.

This clonotype was found many times. DNA for the CDR3: TGCAGTGCTACCCAAGTGCGCGGGGGGCCCGGATACAATGAGCAGTTCTTC. Amino acid sequence: CSATQVRGGPGYNEQFF. The V and J genes are TRBV20-1 and TRBJ2-1, with TRBD2 matching 8 bases. V shed 4 bases, J shed 4 bases, and the junction held 15 bases outside the gene matches. This CDR3 region has 17 residues. Per germline, CDR1 DFQATT and CDR2 SNEGSKA (reference sequence).

This clonotype showed up many times. One base away lies a much larger clone, so this may be a sequencing read error. V usage is TRBV2 and J usage is TRBJ1-1; D call uncertain. V was cut by 3 bases and J by 1 base, with 3 bases left in between. The CDR3 totals 12 residues. From germline, CDR1 is SNHLY and CDR2 FYNNEI. The CDR3 spells CASSEQNTEAFF. The CDR3 bases are TGTGCCAGCAGTGAGCAGAACACTGAAGCTTTCTTT.

The chain carries TRBV7-2 and TRBJ1-1; D is undetermined. This CDR3 has 14 amino acids. Trimming took 1 base from V and 1 from J, leaving 7 bases between them. The V gene's germline CDR1 is SGHTA and CDR2 FQGNSA. The CDR3 is CASSLERGNTEAFF. The CDR3 coding sequence is TGTGCCAGCAGCTTAGAACGCGGGAACACTGAAGCTTTCTTT. Based on the CDR3 plus reference TRBV7-2 and TRBJ1-1, the full variable domain is GAGVSQSPSNKVTEKGKDVELRCDPISGHTALYWYRQSLGQGLEFLIYFQGNSAPDKSGLPSDRFSAERTGGSVSTLTIQRTQQEDSAVYLCASSLERGNTEAFFGQGTRLTVV.

This clonotype appeared a few times. This chain joins TRBV15 and TRBJ2-1; tentative D call: TRBD2 (5 bases). The CDR3 has 13 amino acids. CDR1 is LNHNV, CDR2 YYDKDF, per germline (reference sequence). V lost 8 bases, J lost 3 bases, and 11 bases lay in between. The CDR3 region is CATSETSYNEQFF. CDR3 bases: TGTGCCACCTCCGAAACTAGCTACAATGAGCAGTTCTTC.

Concerning this clonotype: A read error may account for a junction end that differs from germline. The genes are TRBV5-5 and TRBJ1-2; TRBD1 aligns across 8 bases. This CDR3 has 13 amino acids. The germline V gene encodes CDR1 SGHKS and CDR2 YYEKEE (reference sequence). CDR3 in amino acids: CASSPMWTGPIIF. CDR3 in DNA: TGTGCCAGCAGCCCGATGTGGACAGGGCCGATTATCTTC.